This T cell receptor (beta chain) was sequenced for a study of cytomegalovirus exposure and HLA in healthy donors. Points from the study as a whole: Within an earlier analysis, most TCR beta V segments proved productive either about 90% or about 30% of the time. A list of 150 to 200 TCR beta chains associated with cytomegalovirus was given. For most subjects, TCR beta sequences were reported to predict HLA-A and HLA-B alleles with accuracy.

The CDR3 length is 16 residues. Per the germline V gene, CDR1 is SEHNR and CDR2 is FQNEAQ (reference sequence). Unmatched junction bases numbered 5, after V lost 3 bases and J lost 4 bases. With 60 Vbeta and 13 Jbeta primers, the PCR was carried out. TCRdb's table, derived via immunoSEQ multiplex PCR, lists solely in-frame clones and lacks some. The sample lists around 200,000 clones; about 82% were seen once. With regard to this clone: Its matching antigen is unknown.

The clonotype originates from a woman between 45 and 65 years old in good health and CMV-seronegative. The chain is built from TRBV7-9 and TRBJ1-5, with 11 positions matching TRBD1. The sequenced sample consisted of PBMCs. This CDR3 is CASSFGQGARNQPQHF. The CDR3, as DNA: TGTGCCAGCAGCTTTGGACAGGGGGCTAGGAATCAGCCCCAGCATTTT.